The present T cell receptor (beta chain) was sequenced within a study of T-cell memory formation after mild COVID-19. The study, taken as a whole, reports: Chiefly within CM and EM were the contracting CD4+ clones; CD8+ ones were within EMRA.

Trimming cost V 4 bases and J 6 bases; bases outside gene matches: 12. Per germline, CDR1 LNHDA and CDR2 SQIVND (reference sequence). This CDR3 comprises 16 residues. TCRdb recomputed calls from the 5' RACE reads with MiXCR, one row per CDR3 protein. The profile shows 400,000 to 500,000 distinct CDR3 sequences, 20% of them singletons. This clonotype was seen a few times. Its antigen is as yet unknown. The chain joins TRBV19 to TRBJ2-1, with 7 bases identical to TRBD2. This clonotype was sampled from an adult woman who had mild COVID-19 (a few samples of this study predate the infection). Cell type and time point are not known. Sequenced input: PBMCs or a T cell subset sorted from them (not recorded which). The chain's CDR3 is CASSRGGFKFGNEQFF. DNA of the CDR3: TGTGCCAGTAGTAGGGGGGGGTTTAAGTTCGGCAATGAGCAGTTCTTC.